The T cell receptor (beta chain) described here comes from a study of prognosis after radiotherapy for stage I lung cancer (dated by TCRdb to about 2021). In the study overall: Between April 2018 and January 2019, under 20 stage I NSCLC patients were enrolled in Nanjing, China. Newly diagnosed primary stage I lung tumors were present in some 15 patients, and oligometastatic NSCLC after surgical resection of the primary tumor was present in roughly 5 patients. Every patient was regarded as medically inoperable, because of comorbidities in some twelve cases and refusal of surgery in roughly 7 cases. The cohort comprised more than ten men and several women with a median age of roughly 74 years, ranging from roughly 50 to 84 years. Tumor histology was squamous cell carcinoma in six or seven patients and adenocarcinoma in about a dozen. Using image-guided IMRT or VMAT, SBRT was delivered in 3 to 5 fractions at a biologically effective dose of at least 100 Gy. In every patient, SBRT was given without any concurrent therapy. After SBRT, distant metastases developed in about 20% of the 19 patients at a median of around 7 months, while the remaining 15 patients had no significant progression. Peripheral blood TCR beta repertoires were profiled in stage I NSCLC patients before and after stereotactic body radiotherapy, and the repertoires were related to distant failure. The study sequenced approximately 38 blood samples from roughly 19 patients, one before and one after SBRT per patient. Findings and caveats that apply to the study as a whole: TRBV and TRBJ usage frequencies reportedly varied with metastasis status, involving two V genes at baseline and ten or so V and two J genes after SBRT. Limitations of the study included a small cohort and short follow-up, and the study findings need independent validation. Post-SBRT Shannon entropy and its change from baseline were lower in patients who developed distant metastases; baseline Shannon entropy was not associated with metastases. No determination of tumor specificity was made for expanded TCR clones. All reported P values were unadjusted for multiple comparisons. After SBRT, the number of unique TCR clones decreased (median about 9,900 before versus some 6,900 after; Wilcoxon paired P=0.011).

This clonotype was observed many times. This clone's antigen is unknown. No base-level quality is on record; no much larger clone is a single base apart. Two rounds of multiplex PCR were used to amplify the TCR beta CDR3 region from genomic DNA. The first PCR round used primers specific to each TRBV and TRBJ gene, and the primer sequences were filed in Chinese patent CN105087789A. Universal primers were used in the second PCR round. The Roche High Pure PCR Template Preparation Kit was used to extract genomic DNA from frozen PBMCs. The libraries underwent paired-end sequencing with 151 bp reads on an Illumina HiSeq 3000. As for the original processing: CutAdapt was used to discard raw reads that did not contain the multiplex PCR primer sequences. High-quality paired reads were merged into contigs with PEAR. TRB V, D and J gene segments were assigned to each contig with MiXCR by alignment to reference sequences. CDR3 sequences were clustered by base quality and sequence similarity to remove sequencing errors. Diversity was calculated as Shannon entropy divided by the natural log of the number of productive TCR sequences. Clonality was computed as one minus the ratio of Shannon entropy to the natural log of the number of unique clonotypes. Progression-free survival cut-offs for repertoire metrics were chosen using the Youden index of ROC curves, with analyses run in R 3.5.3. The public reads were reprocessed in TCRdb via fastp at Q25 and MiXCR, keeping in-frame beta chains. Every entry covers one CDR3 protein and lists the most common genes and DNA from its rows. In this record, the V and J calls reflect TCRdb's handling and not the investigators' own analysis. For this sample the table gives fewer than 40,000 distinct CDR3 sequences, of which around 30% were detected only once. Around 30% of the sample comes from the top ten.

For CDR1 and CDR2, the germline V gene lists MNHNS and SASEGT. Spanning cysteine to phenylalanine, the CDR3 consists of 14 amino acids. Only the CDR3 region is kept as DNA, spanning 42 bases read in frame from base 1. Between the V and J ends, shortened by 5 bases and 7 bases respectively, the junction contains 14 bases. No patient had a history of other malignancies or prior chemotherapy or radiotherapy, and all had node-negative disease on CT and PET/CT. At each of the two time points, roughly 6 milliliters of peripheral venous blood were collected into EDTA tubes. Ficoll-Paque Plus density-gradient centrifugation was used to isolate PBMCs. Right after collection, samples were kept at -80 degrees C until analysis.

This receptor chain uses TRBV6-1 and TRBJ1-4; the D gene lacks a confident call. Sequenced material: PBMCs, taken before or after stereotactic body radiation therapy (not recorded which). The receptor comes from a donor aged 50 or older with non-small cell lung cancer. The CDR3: CASSNVGRTEKLFF. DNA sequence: TGTGCCAGCAGTAACGTAGGGCGGACTGAAAAACTGTTTTTT.